The clone carrying this TCR beta chain was detected only a few times. The data are from a study of cytomegalovirus exposure and HLA in healthy donors. The protocol was immunoSEQ multiplex PCR, while the TCRdb copy is restricted to in-frame clones and leaves out a portion. The data show about 130,000 clones, with roughly 87% seen just once and 1.2% held by the top ten. Trimming stripped 4 bases from V and 2 bases from J, with 5 bases between. The germline V gene encodes CDR1 WSHSY and CDR2 SAAADI. The CDR3 length is 13 residues. The chain employs TRBV10-2 and TRBJ2-2; no clear D. This TCR was sampled from a woman under 30 in good health and CMV-seronegative. Sequencing was done on a sample of PBMCs. CDR3 in amino acids: CASSGSNTGELFF. CDR3 nucleotide sequence: TGCGCCAGCAGTGGAAGCAACACCGGGGAGCTGTTTTTT.